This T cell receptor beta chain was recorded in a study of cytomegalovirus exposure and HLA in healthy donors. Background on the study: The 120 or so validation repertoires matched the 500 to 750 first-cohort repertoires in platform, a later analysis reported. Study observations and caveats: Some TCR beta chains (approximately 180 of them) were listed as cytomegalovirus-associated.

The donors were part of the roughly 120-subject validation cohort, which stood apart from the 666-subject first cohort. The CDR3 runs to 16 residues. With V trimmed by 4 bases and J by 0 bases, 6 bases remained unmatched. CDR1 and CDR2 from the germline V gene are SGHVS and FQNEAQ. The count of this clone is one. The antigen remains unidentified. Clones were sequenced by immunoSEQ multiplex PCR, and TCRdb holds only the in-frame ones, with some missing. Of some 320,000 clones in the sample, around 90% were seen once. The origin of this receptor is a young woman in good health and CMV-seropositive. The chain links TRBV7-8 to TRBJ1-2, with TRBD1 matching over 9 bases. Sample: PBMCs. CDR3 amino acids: CASSSSTGGPNYGYTF. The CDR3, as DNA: TGTGCCAGCAGCTCATCGACAGGGGGGCCTAACTATGGCTACACCTTC.